The entry that follows covers one T cell receptor (beta chain) sequence. The antigen is unknown. This sample is drawn from a study of OX40 agonist ivuxolimab in advanced cancers. Study results and limitations: Low normalized T-cell clonal expansion was additionally recorded for some nonresponders. More expanded clones were seen, on average, in CD8+ T cells than in CD4+.

Generated by immunoSEQ multiplex PCR, the TCRdb table keeps only in-frame clones and is missing some. The data show some 80,000 clones, 65% to 90% seen once. Germline CDR1 and CDR2: SEHNR and FQNEAQ (reference sequence). V gave up 1 base and J gave up 1 base, with 11 bases separating them. This CDR3 has 15 amino acids. The TCR sequence derives from an adult with an advanced solid tumor such as melanoma, head and neck, liver or kidney cancer. The chain couples TRBV7-9 to TRBJ2-7, with D possibly matching TRBD2 (6 bases). Sequencing used CD4+ or CD8+ T cells sorted from blood, obtained in a trial of the OX40 agonist ivuxolimab. In nucleotides, the CDR3 is TGTGCCAGCAGCTTAGGGGACTCGGGGTCCTACGAGCAGTACTTC. It translates to CASSLGDSGSYEQYF.